This T cell receptor (beta chain) is drawn from a study of CD8 T cells in Susac syndrome. CDR1 is SGHDT and CDR2 is YYEEEE in the germline V gene. The CDR3 is made up of 15 amino acids. V gave up 0 bases and J gave up 5 bases, with 14 bases separating them. After extraction with the RNeasy kit, roughly 0.5 to 1 ug of the RNA was reverse transcribed using random hexamers. A multiplex approach, immunoSEQ multiplex PCR, amplified TCR beta CDR3 across 54 Vbeta and 13 Jbeta. TCRdb fed the immunoSEQ multiplex PCR reads into MiXCR, producing one record per CDR3 protein. The table has approximately 140,000 distinct CDR3 sequences, roughly 76% seen once.

Material for sequencing was CD8+ T cells from PBMCs. V gene TRBV5-6 combines with J gene TRBJ1-2, with no clear D. The TCR originated in a human donor with multiple sclerosis. CDR3 sequence: CASSLGAGPFYGYTF. DNA for the CDR3: TGTGCCAGCAGCTTGGGTGCAGGACCCTTTTATGGCTACACCTTC.